The 17 T cell receptor beta chains presented below share a single source sample, sequenced in a study of blood T cell repertoires in COVID-19. Sequenced by immunoSEQ multiplex PCR; TCRdb stores in-frame clones only, minus some. The sample contains fewer than 350,000 clones, about 87% of which appear only once. Sequencing input: peripheral blood. The source of these receptors is a woman younger than 45 with COVID-19, enrolled during active disease.

The genes are TRBV6-5 and TRBJ1-5; maybe TRBD1 (5 bases). V shed 6 bases and J shed 5 bases, with 14 bases lying between them. Germline CDR1 is MNHEY and CDR2 is SVGAGI. The CDR3 is 14 amino acids. The CDR3 DNA follows: TGTGCCAGCAGGGACGACAGATTGTATCAGCCCCAGCATTTT. Its protein product is CASRDDRLYQPQHF.

The J gene is TRBJ2-7, the V gene TRBV6-5, with 7 bases lining up with TRBD1. The germline CDR1 and CDR2 sequences are MNHEY and SVGAGI. The CDR3 contains 15 residues. The junction had 8 bases not matched to a gene; V was cut back by 6 bases and J by 0 bases. In DNA form, the CDR3 reads TGTGCCAGCAGCCAGGAACAGGGGAGCTCCTACGAGCAGTACTTC. Translating gives CASSQEQGSSYEQYF.

The chain carries TRBV5-1 and TRBJ2-1; the D gene is possibly TRBD2 (6 bases). Germline values: CDR1 SGHRS, CDR2 YFSETQ. Trimming shortened V by 0 bases and J by 0 bases, and 7 bases separated the two germline ends. There are 15 residues in the CDR3. CDR3 in amino acids: CASSLVGGSYNEQFF. The CDR3 DNA reads TGCGCCAGCAGCTTGGTCGGGGGCTCCTACAATGAGCAGTTCTTC.

This chain uses TRBV6-5 with TRBJ1-1; D is unclear. The CDR3 spans 15 residues. Germline loops: CDR1 MNHEY, CDR2 SVGAGI. V lost 5 bases to trimming and J lost 3 bases, with 16 bases between them. The CDR3 DNA is TGTGCCAGCAGTCCCGGCTCCAGAGGATACACTGAAGCTTTCTTT. It specifies CASSPGSRGYTEAFF.

The V and J genes are TRBV2 and TRBJ2-1; 12 bases are shared with TRBD2. The CDR3 has 17 amino acids. V shed 2 bases, J shed 6 bases, and the junction held 8 bases outside the gene matches. Germline-derived CDR1 and CDR2 are SNHLY and FYNNEI. Written as DNA, the CDR3 is TGTGCCAGCAGTGAAAAGATTCCGGGACTAGCGGGCAATGAGCAGTTCTTC. Protein product: CASSEKIPGLAGNEQFF.

V usage is TRBV5-1 and J usage is TRBJ2-1, with TRBD2 matching over 8 bases. This CDR3 is built from 14 residues. Germline V lookup: CDR1 SGHRS, CDR2 YFSETQ. V shed 4 bases, J shed 10 bases, and the junction held 10 bases outside the gene matches. The chain's CDR3 is CASSVTSGSLEQFF. CDR3 coding DNA: TGCGCCAGCAGCGTTACTAGCGGTTCTTTAGAGCAGTTCTTC.

This clone was seen a handful of times. The chain joins TRBV27 to TRBJ1-1; D gene unclear. V lost 5 bases and J lost 5, with 12 bases in between. Per the germline V gene, CDR1 is MNHEY and CDR2 is SMNVEV (reference sequence). The CDR3 spans 13 residues. The CDR3: CASSTTLGTEAFF. The CDR3 DNA follows: TGTGCCAGCAGTACCACCCTAGGAACTGAAGCTTTCTTT.

V usage is TRBV18 and J usage is TRBJ1-4; D remains ambiguous. CDR1 is KGHSH and CDR2 is LQKENI in the germline V gene. CDR3 length: 16 amino acids. The V end lost 6 bases, the J end lost 8 bases, and 22 bases lay between the germline ends. CDR3 amino acids: CASSANPPGAREKLFF. The CDR3 nucleotides are TGTGCCAGCTCGGCTAACCCGCCGGGAGCAAGGGAAAAACTGTTTTTT.

The chain couples TRBV28 to TRBJ1-1, with TRBD1 identical over 9 bases. The germline gives CDR1 MDHEN, CDR2 SYDVKM. The CDR3 is 13 residues long. J gave up 5 bases and V 6 bases, and 4 bases lay outside the gene matches. CDR3 in amino acids: CASRGQGSTEAFF. Written as DNA, the CDR3 is TGTGCCAGCAGGGGACAGGGATCGACTGAAGCTTTCTTT.

The chain combines TRBV4-1 with TRBJ2-7; TRBD1 matches at 7 bases. The germline V gene has CDR1 MGHRA and CDR2 YSYEKL. V dropped 2 bases and J dropped 7; count of bases not matched to a gene: 8. This CDR3 contains 14 residues. The CDR3 DNA is TGCGCCAGCAGCCAATCGACAGGGACGGGTGAGCAGTACGTC. Translation gives CASSQSTGTGEQYV.

V and J are TRBV6-5 and TRBJ2-3, with a possible D match to TRBD1 (5 bases). The CDR3 is made up of 16 amino acids. Trimming shortened V by 4 bases and J by 3 bases, and 17 bases separated the two germline ends. Germline CDR1 and CDR2: MNHEY and SVGAGI. Written as DNA, the CDR3 is TGTGCCAGCAGTTCCGCCGGATACCGGACAACAGATACGCAGTATTTT. Protein: CASSSAGYRTTDTQYF.

The chain is built from TRBV5-1 and TRBJ1-1; TRBD1 might be the D (5 bases). Germline CDR1 reads SGHRS; CDR2 reads YFSETQ. The CDR3 is 14 residues long. Deletions cut 4 bases from V and 10 bases from J, with 20 bases between. Here the CDR3 DNA reads TGCGCCAGCAGCCTGGACGGGGGTAGATCGGCAGCTTTCTTT. This translates into CASSLDGGRSAAFF.

This chain uses TRBV5-4 with TRBJ2-2, with D possibly being TRBD1 (5 bases). Germline CDR1 reads SGHNT; CDR2 reads YYREEE (reference sequence). Trimming removed 1 base from V and 5 bases from J, with 12 bases in between. The CDR3 contains 15 residues. The CDR3 loop is CASSLFQGPTGELFF. Written as DNA, the CDR3 is TGTGCCAGCAGCTTGTTTCAGGGTCCGACCGGGGAGCTGTTTTTT.

This clone was detected only once. The chain joins TRBV2 to TRBJ1-2; 8 positions match TRBD1. This CDR3 comprises 13 residues. Germline V CDR1 and CDR2: SNHLY, FYNNEI. V gave up 6 bases and J gave up 8 bases; unmatched junction bases: 8. CDR3 nucleotide sequence: TGTGCCAGCAGGCCGGACAGGGCGCGAGGCTACACCTTC. It codes for CASRPDRARGYTF.

The V and J genes are TRBV4-3 and TRBJ2-7; D not resolved. Germline CDR1 is LGHNA and CDR2 is YSLEER. This CDR3 spans 14 amino acids. Trimming removed 1 base from V and 0 bases from J, with 7 bases in between. In DNA, the CDR3 is TGCGCCAGCAGCCAAGTGGCCAACTCCTACGAGCAGTACTTC. It encodes CASSQVANSYEQYF.

The chain employs TRBV29-1 and TRBJ1-1; 7 nucleotides line up with TRBD1. This CDR3 is built from 14 residues. J lost 10 bases, V lost 7 bases, and 18 bases had no gene match. Per germline, CDR1 SQVTM and CDR2 ANQGSEA. In nucleotides, the CDR3 is TGCAGCGCCGGGGCCAACAGGGGATGGGGTGGAGCTTTCTTT. Translating it yields CSAGANRGWGGAFF. The full variable domain, with the rest looked up from reference TRBV29-1 and TRBJ1-1, is SAVISQKPSRDICQRGTSLTIQCQVDSQVTMMFWYRQQPGQSLTLIATANQGSEATYESGFVIDKFPISRPNLTFSTLTVSNMSPEDSSIYLCSAGANRGWGGAFFGQGTRLTVV.

The J gene is TRBJ2-3, the V gene TRBV11-3, with D maybe TRBD2 (7 bases). The CDR3 consists of 15 residues. Trimming took 5 bases from V and 1 from J, leaving 13 bases between them. Germline V gene lookup returns CDR1 SGHNT and CDR2 YENEEA. The CDR3 loop reads CASSPFGGRTDTQYF. As DNA, the CDR3 is TGTGCCAGCAGCCCTTTCGGGGGGCGCACAGATACGCAGTATTTT.